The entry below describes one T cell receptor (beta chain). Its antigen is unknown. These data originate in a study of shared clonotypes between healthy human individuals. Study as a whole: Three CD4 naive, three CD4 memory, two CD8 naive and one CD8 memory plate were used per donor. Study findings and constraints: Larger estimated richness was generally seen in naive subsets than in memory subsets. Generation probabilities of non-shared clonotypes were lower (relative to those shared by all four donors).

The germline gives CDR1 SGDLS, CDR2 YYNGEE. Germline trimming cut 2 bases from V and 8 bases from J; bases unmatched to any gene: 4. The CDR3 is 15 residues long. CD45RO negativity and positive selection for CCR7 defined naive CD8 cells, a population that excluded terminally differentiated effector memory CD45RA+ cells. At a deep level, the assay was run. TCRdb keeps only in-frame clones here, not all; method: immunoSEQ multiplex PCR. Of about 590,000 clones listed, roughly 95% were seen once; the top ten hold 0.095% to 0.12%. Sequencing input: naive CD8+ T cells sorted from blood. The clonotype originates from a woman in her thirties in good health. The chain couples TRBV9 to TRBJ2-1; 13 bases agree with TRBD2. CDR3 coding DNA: TGTGCCAGCAGCGTCGGGACTAGCGGGACCGATGAGCAGTTCTTC. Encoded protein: CASSVGTSGTDEQFF. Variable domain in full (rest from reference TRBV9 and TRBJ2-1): DSGVTQTPKHLITATGQRVTLRCSPRSGDLSVYWYQQSLDQGLQFLIQYYNGEERAKGNILERFSAQQFPDLHSELNLSSLELGDSALYFCASSVGTSGTDEQFFGPGTRLTVL.